The 7 T cell receptor beta chains below all came from one sample that was sequenced in a study of cytomegalovirus exposure and HLA in healthy donors. The primer mix had 60 Vbeta and 13 Jbeta primers. Profiled with immunoSEQ multiplex PCR; TCRdb holds only in-frame clones, not every one. In the table there are about 150,000 clones, 76% of which are singletons. The specimen was PBMCs. All receptors come from a woman in her thirties or forties in good health and CMV-seronegative.

V usage is TRBV20-1 and J usage is TRBJ1-2; the D is unclear. The CDR3 is 11 amino acids. V was cut by 5 bases and J by 8 bases, with 12 bases left in between. Looked up from germline, CDR1 is DFQATT and CDR2 is SNEGSKA (reference sequence). This CDR3 reads CSAEIGYGYTF. In nucleotides, the CDR3 is TGCAGTGCTGAGATCGGGTACGGCTACACCTTC.

This chain uses TRBV28 with TRBJ1-6; 7 bases are a match to TRBD1. After removal of 2 bases from V and 8 bases from J, the junction contained 3 bases not matched to a gene. Germline CDR1 reads MDHEN; CDR2 reads SYDVKM. The CDR3 extends over 14 amino acids. The CDR3 nucleotides are TGTGCCAGCAGTTTACCGACAGGGCATTCACCCCTCCACTTT. Its translation: CASSLPTGHSPLHF.

This clone was observed a few times. The chain employs TRBV28 and TRBJ1-4; D possibly corresponds to TRBD1 (5 bases). The CDR3 runs 16 residues. V was cut by 4 bases and J by 7 bases, with 19 bases left in between. Germline V gene data show CDR1 as MDHEN and CDR2 as SYDVKM. CDR3 sequence (DNA): TGTGCCAGCAGTTATCCCTTACAGGAGAAAATTGAAAAACTGTTTTTT. Amino acid sequence: CASSYPLQEKIEKLFF.

The CDR3 bases are TGTGCCAGCAGTTCACAGGGGGCTGTGGTCTACGAGCAGTACTTC. This codes for CASSSQGAVVYEQYF. The chain recombines TRBV27 with TRBJ2-7, with 9 bases that match TRBD1. Per the germline V gene, CDR1 is MNHEY and CDR2 is SMNVEV (reference sequence). Trimming cost V 4 bases and J 3 bases; bases outside gene matches: 7. This CDR3 comprises 15 residues.

The chain is built from TRBV19 and TRBJ2-1; the match to TRBD2 covers 7 bases. The junction had 4 bases not matched to a gene; V was cut back by 7 bases and J by 4 bases. Germline loops: CDR1 LNHDA, CDR2 SQIVND (reference sequence). The CDR3 runs to 13 residues. This CDR3 reads CASISSGYNEQFF. The CDR3 DNA follows: TGTGCCAGTATCTCTAGCGGTTACAATGAGCAGTTCTTC.

The chain combines TRBV19 with TRBJ1-4, with 7 bases aligning to TRBD1. Germline trimming cut 7 bases from V and 4 bases from J; bases unmatched to any gene: 3. Germline V gene sequence: CDR1 LNHDA, CDR2 SQIVND (reference sequence). The CDR3 consists of 13 residues. CDR3 in amino acids: CASNRGDNEKLFF. The CDR3 coding sequence is TGTGCCAGTAACAGGGGAGATAATGAAAAACTGTTTTTT.

The chain carries TRBV27 and TRBJ2-1; 9 bases are a match to TRBD2. V was pared by 2 bases and J by 8 bases, with 10 bases of the junction left unmatched. The CDR3 is 16 residues long. CDR1 and CDR2 from the germline V gene are MNHEY and SMNVEV (reference sequence). The CDR3 coding sequence is TGTGCCAGCAGTTTAAGGGGTAGCGGGAGTGAAGATGAGCAGTTCTTC. It specifies CASSLRGSGSEDEQFF.